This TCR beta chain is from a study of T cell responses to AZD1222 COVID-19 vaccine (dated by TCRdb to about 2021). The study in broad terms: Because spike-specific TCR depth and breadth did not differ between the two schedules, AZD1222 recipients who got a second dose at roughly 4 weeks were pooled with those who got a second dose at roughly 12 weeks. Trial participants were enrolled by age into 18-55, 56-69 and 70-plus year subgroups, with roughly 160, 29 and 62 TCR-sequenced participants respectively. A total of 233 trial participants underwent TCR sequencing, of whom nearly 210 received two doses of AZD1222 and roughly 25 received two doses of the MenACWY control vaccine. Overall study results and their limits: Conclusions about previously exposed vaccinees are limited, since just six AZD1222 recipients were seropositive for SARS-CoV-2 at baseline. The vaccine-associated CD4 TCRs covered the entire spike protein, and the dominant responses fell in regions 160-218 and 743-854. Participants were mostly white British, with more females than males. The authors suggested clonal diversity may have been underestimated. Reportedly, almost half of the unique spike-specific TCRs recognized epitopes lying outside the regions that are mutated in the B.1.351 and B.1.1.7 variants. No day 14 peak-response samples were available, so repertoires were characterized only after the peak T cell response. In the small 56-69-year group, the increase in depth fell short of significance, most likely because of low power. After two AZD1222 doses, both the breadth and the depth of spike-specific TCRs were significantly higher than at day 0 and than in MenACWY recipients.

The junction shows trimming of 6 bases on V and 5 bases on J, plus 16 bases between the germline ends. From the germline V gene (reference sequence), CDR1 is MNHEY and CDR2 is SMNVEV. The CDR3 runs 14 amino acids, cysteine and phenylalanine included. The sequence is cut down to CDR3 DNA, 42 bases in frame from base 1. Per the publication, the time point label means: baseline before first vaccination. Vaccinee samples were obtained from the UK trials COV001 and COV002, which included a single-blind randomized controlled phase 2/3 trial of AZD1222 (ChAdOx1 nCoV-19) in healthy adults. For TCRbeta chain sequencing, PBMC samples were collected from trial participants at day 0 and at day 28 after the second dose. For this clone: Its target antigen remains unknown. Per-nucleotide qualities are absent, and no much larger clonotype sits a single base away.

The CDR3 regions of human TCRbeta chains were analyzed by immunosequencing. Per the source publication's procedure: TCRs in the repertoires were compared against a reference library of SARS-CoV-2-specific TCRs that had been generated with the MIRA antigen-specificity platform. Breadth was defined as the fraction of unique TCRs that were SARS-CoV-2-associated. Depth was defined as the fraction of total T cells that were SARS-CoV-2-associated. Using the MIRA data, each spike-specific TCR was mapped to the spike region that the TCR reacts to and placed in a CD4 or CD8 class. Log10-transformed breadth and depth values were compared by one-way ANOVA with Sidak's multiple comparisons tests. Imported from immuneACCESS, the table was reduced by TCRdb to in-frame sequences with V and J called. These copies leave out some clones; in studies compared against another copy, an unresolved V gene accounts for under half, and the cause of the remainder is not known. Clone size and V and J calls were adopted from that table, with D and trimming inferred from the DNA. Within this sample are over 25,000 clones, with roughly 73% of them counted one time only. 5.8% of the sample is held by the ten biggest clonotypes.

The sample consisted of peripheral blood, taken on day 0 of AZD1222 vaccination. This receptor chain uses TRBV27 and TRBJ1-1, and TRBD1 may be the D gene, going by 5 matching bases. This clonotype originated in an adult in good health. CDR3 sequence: CASRVRGVGTEAFF. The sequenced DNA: TGTGCCAGCAGAGTCCGGGGGGTTGGTACTGAAGCTTTCTTT.